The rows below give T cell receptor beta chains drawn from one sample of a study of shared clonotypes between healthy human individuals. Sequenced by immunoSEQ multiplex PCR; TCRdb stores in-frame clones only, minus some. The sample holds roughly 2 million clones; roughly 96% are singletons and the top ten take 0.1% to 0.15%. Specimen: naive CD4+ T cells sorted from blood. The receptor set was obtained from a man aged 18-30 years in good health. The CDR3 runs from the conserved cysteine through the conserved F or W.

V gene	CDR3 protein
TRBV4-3	CASSQGIKASRTYEQYF
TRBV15	CATSPRAMDYGYTF
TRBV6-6	CASSYAASGTEAFF
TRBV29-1	CSAPVGTGFYGYTF
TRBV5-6	CASSLDASRNTGELFF
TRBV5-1	CASSLSGGSSYNEQFF
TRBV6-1	CASSEAWNEQFF
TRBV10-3	CATTRDRGLDTEAFF
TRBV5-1	CASSQGVGGEKLFF
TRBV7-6	CASSLKVNQPQHF
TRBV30	CAWMFGGAVYNEQFF
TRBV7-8	CASSLDGTFYNEQFF
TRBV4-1	CASSQDVTSVGELFF
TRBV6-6	CASSYSQGSEAFF
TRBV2	CAIIEGTSSNAQYF
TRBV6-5	CASSYGQGGNTIYF
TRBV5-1	CASSGGQGSFEQFF
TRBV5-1	CASSLDGKHPSPLHF
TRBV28	CASSLSLPNNSPLHF
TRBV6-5	CASSRQGADGYTF
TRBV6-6	CASSFLPTGPGNTIYF
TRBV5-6	CASSLPRGPPGYTF